Below are 32 T cell receptor beta chains sequenced from a single sample in a study of OX40 agonist ivuxolimab in advanced cancers. Sequencing used immunoSEQ multiplex PCR; TCRdb keeps in-frame clones, though not all of them. The table shows tens of thousands of clones, with roughly 92% occurring only once. Sequencing was performed on CD4+ or CD8+ T cells sorted from blood, taken in a trial of the OX40 agonist ivuxolimab. Receptors were obtained from an adult with an advanced solid tumor such as melanoma, head and neck, liver or kidney cancer.

As regards this clone: Sequence at one end of the junction differs from germline and may be a read error. The chain carries TRBV6-1 and TRBJ1-2; 8 bases agree with TRBD1. Germline V gives CDR1 MNHNS, CDR2 SASEGT. The CDR3 length is 14 residues. Here the CDR3 DNA reads TGTGCCATCAGTGAGTCTGGACAGGGTTATGGCTACACCTTC. Translated, it gives CAISESGQGYGYTF.

The DNA for the CDR3 is TGTGCCAGCAGTTCCCCCAGGGCCGGGGCCAACGTCCTGACTTTC. It specifies CASSSPRAGANVLTF. The V call is TRBV27, the J call TRBJ2-6; D possibly corresponds to TRBD1 (5 bases). The CDR3 runs 15 residues. Trimming removed 4 bases at V and 4 bases at J, with 11 bases between. The germline V gene encodes CDR1 MNHEY and CDR2 SMNVEV (reference sequence).

This sequence joins TRBV30 and TRBJ1-1; D gene uncertain. Germline V CDR1 and CDR2: GTSNPN, SVGIG (reference sequence). The CDR3 totals 13 residues. V was clipped by 1 base and J by 0 bases, with 6 bases between them. CDR3 DNA: TGTGCCTGGAGTGCCAGGCTGAACACTGAAGCTTTCTTT. It codes for CAWSARLNTEAFF. The full variable domain, with the rest looked up from reference TRBV30 and TRBJ1-1, is SQTIHQWPATLVQPVGSPLSLECTVEGTSNPNLYWYRQAAGRGLQLLFYSVGIGQISSEVPQNLSASRPQDRQFILSSKKLLLSDSGFYLCAWSARLNTEAFFGQGTRLTVV.

This chain uses TRBV18 with TRBJ1-2, with D possibly matching TRBD1 (5 bases). The CDR3 consists of 16 residues. Germline lookup yields CDR1 KGHSH and CDR2 LQKENI. Trimming pared 0 bases from V and 0 bases from J, leaving 11 bases between. The CDR3 coding sequence is TGTGCCAGCTCACCACCAGGGGCCAGAGCTAACTATGGCTACACCTTC. Translating it yields CASSPPGARANYGYTF.

The chain couples TRBV9 to TRBJ2-3; no clear D gene. Trimming shortened V by 4 bases and J by 0 bases, and 6 bases separated the two germline ends. Germline lookup yields CDR1 SGDLS and CDR2 YYNGEE. The CDR3 contains 13 residues. The DNA of the CDR3 is TGTGCCAGCAGCCCTCAGAGCACAGATACGCAGTATTTT. Protein product: CASSPQSTDTQYF.

The chain recombines TRBV19 with TRBJ1-2; D possibly corresponds to TRBD1 (6 bases). CDR1 LNHDA and CDR2 SQIVND come from the germline V gene (reference sequence). The germline V and J ends were trimmed by 3 bases and 3 bases, with 11 bases remaining between them. The CDR3 totals 14 residues. CDR3 in amino acids: CASSIGAGDYGYTF. CDR3 DNA: TGTGCCAGTAGTATCGGGGCAGGGGACTATGGCTACACCTTC.

This clone was detected only once. J is TRBJ1-6 and V is TRBV4-1, with D tentatively TRBD1 (6 bases). V was pared by 0 bases and J by 7 bases, with 22 bases between. This CDR3 has 19 residues. Germline CDR1 MGHRA, CDR2 YSYEKL. The CDR3 loop reads CASSQDLTGPGGRNSPLHF. In DNA form, the CDR3 reads TGCGCCAGCAGCCAAGATCTAACGGGCCCCGGGGGGCGAAATTCACCCCTCCACTTT.

This clone was found once. The chain recombines TRBV10-3 with TRBJ1-2, with D tentatively TRBD1 (5 bases). V lost 4 bases and J lost 0, with 12 bases in between. The CDR3 covers 15 residues. CDR1 is ENHRY, CDR2 SYGVKD, per germline. The CDR3 protein is CAISVRTGANYGYTF. In DNA, the CDR3 is TGTGCCATCAGTGTAAGGACGGGGGCTAACTATGGCTACACCTTC.

Points on this clone: This CDR3 is also generated by other DNA sequences in the sample. This chain uses TRBV5-4 with TRBJ2-5, with TRBD2 identical over 8 bases. Germline lookup yields CDR1 SGHNT and CDR2 YYREEE (reference sequence). Trimming removed 0 bases from V and 1 base from J; junction bases left unmatched: 2. The CDR3 is made up of 15 amino acids. The CDR3 region is CASSLASGGQETQYF. CDR3 nucleotide sequence: TGTGCCAGCAGCTTGGCGAGCGGGGGCCAAGAGACCCAGTACTTC.

This clone turned up a few times. The chain recombines TRBV23-1 with TRBJ1-6; 9 bases line up with TRBD1. TRBV23-1 is an ORF for which the function is uncertain. The CDR3 sequence is 15 residues long. V trimming: 10 bases; J trimming: 7 bases; junction bases outside the gene matches: 11. The CDR3 nucleotides are TGCGCCATCCTCCCGGGGGGACAGGGCAATTCACCCCTCCACTTT. Encoded protein: CAILPGGQGNSPLHF.

The chain has TRBV5-1 and TRBJ1-4; maybe TRBD1 (5 bases). The CDR3 extends over 14 amino acids. Trimming shortened V by 4 bases and J by 0 bases, and 7 bases separated the two germline ends. The V gene's germline CDR1 is SGHRS and CDR2 YFSETQ. The CDR3 DNA reads TGCGCCAGCAGCGGGACGGCAACTAATGAAAAACTGTTTTTT. Translated, it gives CASSGTATNEKLFF. Full variable domain (outside the CDR3, taken from reference TRBV5-1 and TRBJ1-4): KAGVTQTPRYLIKTRGQQVTLSCSPISGHRSVSWYQQTPGQGLQFLFEYFSETQRNKGNFPGRFSGRQFSNSRSEMNVSTLELGDSALYLCASSGTATNEKLFFGSGTQLSVL.

The rearrangement uses TRBV6-5 and TRBJ1-2; the match to TRBD1 covers 8 bases. Per germline, CDR1 MNHEY and CDR2 SVGAGI. The CDR3 sequence is 14 residues long. V dropped 5 bases and J dropped 5; count of bases not matched to a gene: 7. The CDR3 is CASSQGAGSYGYTF. CDR3 coding DNA: TGTGCCAGCAGTCAGGGGGCGGGCTCATATGGCTACACCTTC.

The chain recombines TRBV5-4 with TRBJ2-5; D might be TRBD1 or TRBD2, each matching 5 bases. CDR3 length: 15 residues. Germline CDR1 SGHNT, CDR2 YYREEE (reference sequence). V lost 3 bases and J lost 5, with 17 bases in between. CDR3 in amino acids: CASSWPGTVYETQYF. CDR3 DNA: TGTGCCAGCAGCTGGCCCGGGACGGTCTATGAGACCCAGTACTTC.

V gene TRBV28 combines with J gene TRBJ2-6; no firm D call. The CDR3 contains 12 residues. V lost 11 bases and J lost 1, with 6 bases in between. Germline V gene data show CDR1 as MDHEN and CDR2 as SYDVKM. The CDR3 bases are TGTGCCGTAGGGTCTGGGGCCAACGTCCTGACTTTC. Amino acid sequence: CAVGSGANVLTF.

This chain links TRBV6-5 with TRBJ1-6; 7 bases align to TRBD1. Germline V gene sequence: CDR1 MNHEY, CDR2 SVGAGI. V gave up 3 bases and J gave up 4 bases; unmatched junction bases: 6. The CDR3 spans 16 residues. CDR3 DNA: TGTGCCAGCAGTTATGGGACAGCGACATATAATTCACCCCTCCACTTT. Protein sequence: CASSYGTATYNSPLHF.

This chain uses TRBV6-5 with TRBJ2-1; possibly TRBD2 for D (6 bases). V was cut by 6 bases and J by 2 bases, with 14 bases left in between. Germline V gene lookup returns CDR1 MNHEY and CDR2 SVGAGI. The CDR3 is 15 residues long. Here the CDR3 reads CASSSLGSTYNEQFF. CDR3 nucleotides: TGTGCCAGCAGCTCCCTCGGGAGTACCTACAATGAGCAGTTCTTC.

This clone was detected only once. The rearrangement uses TRBV27 and TRBJ2-7, with D perhaps given as TRBD1 or TRBD2 (5 bases each). Germline loops: CDR1 MNHEY, CDR2 SMNVEV (reference sequence). Trimming took off 4 bases at V and 3 bases at J, with 16 bases between the two ends. The CDR3 sequence is 15 residues long. The CDR3 protein is CASSSSGTASYEQYF. For the CDR3, the DNA is TGTGCCAGCAGTTCCTCCGGGACGGCGAGCTACGAGCAGTACTTC.

The chain links TRBV10-2 to TRBJ2-5; 9 bases match TRBD2. The germline V gene has CDR1 WSHSY and CDR2 SAAADI. V lost 5 bases and J lost 2; bases outside the gene matches: 6. The CDR3 is 15 residues long. CDR3 DNA sequence: TGCGCCAGCAGTATAGCGGGGGCGGGGCAAGAGACCCAGTACTTC. It encodes CASSIAGAGQETQYF.

The V and J genes are TRBV7-9 and TRBJ2-1; 9 bases match TRBD2. Germline V lookup: CDR1 SEHNR, CDR2 FQNEAQ (reference sequence). The V and J ends lost 0 bases and 5 bases, in that order; junction bases with no gene match: 2. CDR3 length: 15 amino acids. Here the CDR3 DNA reads TGTGCCAGCAGCTTAGCGGGACTAGCTGACAATGAGCAGTTCTTC. The encoded protein is CASSLAGLADNEQFF.

V gene TRBV18 combines with J gene TRBJ1-1; D remains ambiguous. Germline-derived CDR1 and CDR2 are KGHSH and LQKENI. V lost 4 bases, J lost 5 bases, and 11 bases lay in between. The CDR3 totals 13 residues. CDR3 bases: TGTGCCAGCTCACTCGAGGGTCAGACTGAAGCTTTCTTT. Translation gives CASSLEGQTEAFF.

This clone has more than one count but fewer than ten. The chain joins TRBV5-4 to TRBJ2-7, with D hard to call. This CDR3 has 16 amino acids. Germline V gene sequence: CDR1 SGHNT, CDR2 YYREEE (reference sequence). V was pared by 4 bases and J by 1 base, with 18 bases between. The CDR3 spells CASSPASGRLSYEQYF. CDR3 DNA sequence: TGTGCCAGCAGCCCCGCTTCGGGCAGGCTTTCCTACGAGCAGTACTTC.

The chain carries TRBV5-1 and TRBJ1-5, with TRBD1 as a possible D gene (5 bases). The CDR3 spans 16 residues. V gave up 4 bases and J gave up 5 bases, with 19 bases separating them. Germline loops: CDR1 SGHRS, CDR2 YFSETQ. This chain's CDR3 is CASSPGLLGKDQPQHF. The CDR3 nucleotides are TGCGCCAGCAGCCCAGGGCTGTTAGGCAAGGATCAGCCCCAGCATTTT.

This chain connects TRBV4-1 to TRBJ2-7, with 7 bases lining up with TRBD2. J gave up 5 bases and V 1 base, and 17 bases lay outside the gene matches. CDR1 is MGHRA, CDR2 YSYEKL, per germline. The CDR3 runs to 18 residues. CDR3 region: CASSQVLGWAGDKHEQYF. The CDR3 bases are TGCGCCAGCAGCCAAGTCTTGGGGTGGGCGGGAGATAAACACGAGCAGTACTTC.

The rearrangement joins TRBV30 to TRBJ1-1; D gene unclear. Trimming removed 3 bases from V and 2 bases from J, with 4 bases in between. The CDR3 extends over 11 amino acids. CDR1 is GTSNPN, CDR2 SVGIG, per germline (reference sequence). The CDR3 region is CAWRTNTEAFF. The CDR3 DNA reads as TGTGCCTGGAGAACAAACACTGAAGCTTTCTTT.

V usage is TRBV4-2 and J usage is TRBJ2-3; TRBD1 agrees at 10 bases. Germline V gene sequence: CDR1 LGHNA, CDR2 YNFKEQ. The CDR3 consists of 16 residues. Unmatched junction bases numbered 1, after V lost 0 bases and J lost 1 base. The CDR3 sequence: CASSQEDRGGTDTQYF. The DNA of the CDR3 is TGTGCCAGCAGCCAAGAGGACAGGGGGGGCACAGATACGCAGTATTTT.

The J gene is TRBJ2-5, the V gene TRBV6-6; D is perhaps TRBD2 (5 bases). The CDR3 is 15 residues long. V was trimmed by 6 bases and J by 5 bases, leaving 19 bases between them. Per germline, CDR1 MNHNY and CDR2 SVGAGI (reference sequence). CDR3 protein: CASSSSRTGRETQYF. CDR3 nucleotides: TGTGCCAGCAGCTCCTCAAGGACGGGAAGGGAGACCCAGTACTTC.

The chain employs TRBV27 and TRBJ2-7, with a possible D match to TRBD2 (6 bases). The CDR3 contains 13 residues. Germline values: CDR1 MNHEY, CDR2 SMNVEV (reference sequence). The V and J ends lost 7 bases and 4 bases respectively, with 14 bases between them. For the CDR3, the DNA is TGTGCCAGCAAAAGGGAGGTTGGTTACGAGCAGTACTTC. This translates into CASKREVGYEQYF.

This clone was counted a single time. The V call is TRBV19, the J call TRBJ1-4, with TRBD1 matching 8 bases. This CDR3 has 14 amino acids. The germline V gene encodes CDR1 LNHDA and CDR2 SQIVND (reference sequence). The trim removed 9 bases at V and 6 bases at J, leaving 9 bases unmatched. DNA of the CDR3: TGTGCCAGCAGAGTAGGACAGGGATATGAAAAACTGTTTTTT. Translation gives CASRVGQGYEKLFF.

The rearrangement joins TRBV6-5 to TRBJ2-7, with a possible D match to TRBD2 (6 bases). Between the trimmed V and J ends, which lost 4 bases and 2 bases, there was a span of 9 bases. The germline CDR1 and CDR2 sequences are MNHEY and SVGAGI. There are 13 residues in the CDR3. CDR3: CASSLTGAYEQYF. CDR3 in DNA: TGTGCCAGCAGTTTAACGGGAGCCTACGAGCAGTACTTC.

J is TRBJ1-3 and V is TRBV6-1; D possibly corresponds to TRBD1 (5 bases). The germline V gene has CDR1 MNHNS and CDR2 SASEGT. There are 15 residues in the CDR3. V lost 6 bases and J 3 bases, leaving 15 bases between the germline ends. The CDR3: CASSTFQGNGNTIYF. CDR3 nucleotide sequence: TGTGCCAGCAGCACGTTTCAGGGAAATGGAAACACCATATATTTT.

The chain is built from TRBV7-9 and TRBJ2-7; 7 nucleotides match TRBD1. Germline-derived CDR1 and CDR2 are SEHNR and FQNEAQ (reference sequence). V lost 4 bases and J lost 5; bases outside the gene matches: 14. The CDR3 has 16 amino acids. The CDR3 region has the DNA TGTGCCAGCAGCTCCGCAGGGGGTGAGAGGGTCCACGAGCAGTACTTC. As protein: CASSSAGGERVHEQYF.

Remarks on this clone: Additional DNA sequences in this sample encode the identical CDR3. V usage is TRBV30 and J usage is TRBJ1-1, with 9 bases matching TRBD1. The CDR3 has 15 amino acids. Germline values: CDR1 GTSNPN, CDR2 SVGIG (reference sequence). After removal of 0 bases from V and 5 bases from J, the junction contained 7 bases not matched to a gene. Written as DNA, the CDR3 is TGTGCCTGGAGTGTAAAGGGACAGGGTCGAACTGAAGCTTTCTTT. Protein sequence: CAWSVKGQGRTEAFF.